This record looks at one T cell receptor beta chain sequence and its context. The data belong to a study of control samples from healthy donors and cancer patients. Assay: immunoSEQ multiplex PCR; the TCRdb copy retains only in-frame clones and omits some. In the table there are approximately 130,000 clones, around 87% of which are singletons. The CDR3 has 13 residues. Per the germline V gene, CDR1 is SGHTA and CDR2 is FQGTGA. V was pared by 2 bases and J by 9 bases, with 8 bases between. The V and J genes are TRBV7-3 and TRBJ1-6; no definite D call. The sequence was obtained from a man aged 55 to 70 in good health. The sequenced sample consisted of blood. In nucleotides, the CDR3 is TGTGCCAGCAGCTTACTAACGGGTTCACCCCTCCACTTT. Protein: CASSLLTGSPLHF.